These 10 T cell receptor beta chains were sequenced from one sample in a study of T cells in Graves' hyperthyroidism and ophthalmopathy. Amplified TCR beta CDR3 regions derived from RNA transcripts. The TCR CDR3 first-round RT-PCR relied on the HTBI primer set. From the multiplex PCR reads, TCRdb called clonotypes with MiXCR, one entry per CDR3 protein. Here the sample spans over 700,000 distinct CDR3 sequences, 35% being singletons. Sequenced input: blood. The receptors shown here come from a woman aged 40 to 50 with Graves' hyperthyroidism.

There are a few counts of this clonotype. The chain combines TRBV15 with TRBJ2-5, with a tentative D call TRBD2 (6 bases). V was shortened by 0 bases and J by 4 bases, with 12 bases between the two germline ends. The CDR3 has 15 residues. In germline, CDR1 is LNHNV, CDR2 YYDKDF (reference sequence). In DNA form, the CDR3 reads TGTGCCACCAGCAGAGATTCGGCCGGGAGAGAGACCCAGTACTTC. Amino acids: CATSRDSAGRETQYF.

Many counts were recorded for this clonotype. The chain combines TRBV10-3 with TRBJ1-4; 7 bases agree with TRBD1. The J segment lost 4 bases and the V segment lost 10 bases, leaving 9 bases of the junction unmatched. Looked up from germline, CDR1 is ENHRY and CDR2 is SYGVKD. This CDR3 is built from 14 residues. This chain's CDR3 is CATRPGTDNEKLFF. The DNA of the CDR3 is TGTGCCACCAGACCCGGGACAGATAATGAAAAACTGTTTTTT.

Concerning this clonotype itself: A much larger clone sits a single nucleotide away, making a read error possible. The chain couples TRBV20-1 to TRBJ2-7; D not resolved. V lost 5 bases and J 0 bases, leaving 14 bases between the germline ends. The CDR3 has 14 residues. Germline-derived CDR1 and CDR2 are DFQATT and SNEGSKA (reference sequence). CDR3 amino acids: CSAGVSSSSYEQYF. CDR3 nucleotide sequence: TGCAGTGCTGGGGTCAGTTCAAGCTCCTACGAGCAGTACTTC.

V is TRBV3-1 and J is TRBJ1-5, with D unresolved. This CDR3 spans 15 amino acids. Germline CDR1 LGHDT, CDR2 YNNKEL (reference sequence). The V end was cut by 0 bases, the J end by 0 bases, with 6 bases between. The CDR3 bases are TGTGCCAGCAGCCAAGATGAAACTAGCAATCAGCCCCAGCATTTT. Amino acid sequence: CASSQDETSNQPQHF.

This clonotype was counted between two and nine times. The V call is TRBV6-1, the J call TRBJ1-1; TRBD1 matches at 7 bases. Germline V lookup: CDR1 MNHNS, CDR2 SASEGT. The CDR3 length is 16 residues. J lost 0 bases, V lost 1 base, and 5 bases had no gene match. In nucleotides, the CDR3 is TGTGCCAGCAGTGAAGGACAGGGATTCATGAACACTGAAGCTTTCTTT. Translated, it gives CASSEGQGFMNTEAFF.

J is TRBJ1-3 and V is TRBV11-2, with TRBD1 matching 8 bases. The CDR3 extends over 15 amino acids. Trimming took 4 bases from V and 4 from J; bases not matched to a gene: 6. The germline V gene encodes CDR1 SGHAT and CDR2 FQNNGV. This chain's CDR3 is CASSSGQGTGNTIYF. DNA for the CDR3: TGTGCCAGCAGCTCCGGACAGGGAACAGGAAACACCATATATTTT.

A few counts support this clonotype. A much larger clone lies one base from this, so it may be a read error. This rearrangement joins TRBV7-2 to TRBJ1-3; 7 nucleotides agree with TRBD1. This CDR3 spans 16 amino acids. Per germline, CDR1 SGHTA and CDR2 FQGNSA. The CDR3 loop reads CASSSQGQHSRNTIYF. CDR3 DNA: TGTGCCAGCAGTTCCCAGGGACAGCACTCTAGAAACACCATATATTTT.

The sample holds many counts of this clonotype. The J gene is TRBJ1-2, the V gene TRBV7-9, with D unresolved. CDR1 is SEHNR and CDR2 is FQNEAQ in the germline V gene (reference sequence). The length of the CDR3 is 14 residues. V was shortened by 6 bases and J by 4 bases, with 15 bases between the two germline ends. CDR3 in amino acids: CASSHKDRAYGYTF. As DNA, the CDR3 is TGTGCCAGCAGTCATAAGGACCGCGCCTATGGCTACACCTTC.

This clonotype was found a few times. The chain combines TRBV6-5 with TRBJ2-7; weak D call: TRBD2 (6 bases). The V and J ends lost 2 bases and 7 bases respectively, with 12 bases between them. The germline V gene has CDR1 MNHEY and CDR2 SVGAGI. There are 13 residues in the CDR3. The CDR3 DNA sequence: TGTGCCAGCAGTTACACCGGTCGGGGGGAGCAGTACTTC. It codes for CASSYTGRGEQYF.

This clonotype was seen ten or more times. J is TRBJ2-7 and V is TRBV29-1; 7 positions match TRBD1. Germline lookup yields CDR1 SQVTM and CDR2 ANQGSEA. The CDR3 contains 13 residues. V trimming: 6 bases; J trimming: 8 bases; junction bases outside the gene matches: 13. CDR3 region: CSVTALTGIKQYF. In nucleotides, the CDR3 is TGCAGCGTCACGGCCCTGACAGGGATCAAGCAGTACTTC.